This T cell receptor (beta chain) was identified in a study of chemoradiotherapy in HPV16-positive cancers. The study's findings and limits: HPV-responsive T-cell expansion during chemoradiotherapy was linked to improved recurrence-free survival in HPV16-positive patients. The functional HPV-specific definition rests on just a couple of HPV16-positive patients. Non-HPV-specific T cells did not expand in tumors during treatment, whereas candidate HPV-specific clones and E7-related motifs did.

Assay: immunoSEQ multiplex PCR; the TCRdb copy retains only in-frame clones and omits some. The sample lists around 15,000 clones; roughly three quarters were seen once. To note about this clone: Its antigen is undetermined.

The sample was taken from a patient who underwent chemoradiotherapy. The clonotype was recovered from a human donor with HPV-associated anogenital cancer.

This chain's CDR3 is CASSRGTASNYGYTF. For the CDR3, the DNA is TGTGCCAGCAGCCGAGGGACTGCTTCTAACTATGGCTACACCTTC. This chain joins TRBV14 and TRBJ1-2; D is possibly TRBD1 (5 bases). Trimming shortened V by 4 bases and J by 0 bases, and 12 bases separated the two germline ends. This CDR3 spans 15 amino acids. Germline values: CDR1 SGHDN, CDR2 FVKESK.